This T cell receptor beta chain was found in a study of cytomegalovirus exposure and HLA in healthy donors. Primers included in the PCR were 60 Vbeta and 13 Jbeta primers. Repertoires were generated with immunoSEQ multiplex PCR, while TCRdb's copy carries only in-frame clones and drops some. In the table there are 150,000 to 200,000 clones, 77% of which are singletons. The germline V gene encodes CDR1 SEHNR and CDR2 FQNEAQ (reference sequence). The CDR3 has 12 residues. With respect to this clone: The junction departs from germline at one end; a sequencing error may be responsible.

This receptor was taken from a female donor in good health and CMV-seronegative. The rearrangement links TRBV7-9 to TRBJ1-1, with no clear D. Sequenced material: PBMCs. Here the CDR3 DNA reads TGTTCCAGCCGCTCAGGAAGGACTGAAGCTTTCTTT. It encodes CSSRSGRTEAFF.